Presented here are 8 T cell receptor beta chains from one specimen sequenced in a study of blood T cell repertoires in COVID-19. Profiling relied on immunoSEQ multiplex PCR, and the TCRdb table lists in-frame clones only, not all of them. The profile covers about 320,000 clones, with roughly nine tenths appearing a single time and roughly 3.9% taken by the ten largest. The specimen sequenced was PBMCs or T cells enriched from blood (not recorded which). The receptors come from a woman aged 30 to 39 who had been exposed to COVID-19.

The rearrangement links TRBV19 to TRBJ2-7, with 8 bases aligning to TRBD1. The ends lost 4 bases at V and 0 bases at J; junction bases unmatched: 8. Germline loops: CDR1 LNHDA, CDR2 SQIVND (reference sequence). This CDR3 spans 16 amino acids. CDR3 bases: TGTGCCAGTAGTACAATAAGGACAGGGAGCTCCTACGAGCAGTACTTC. Its protein product is CASSTIRTGSSYEQYF.

J is TRBJ1-2 and V is TRBV6-5, with D possibly matching TRBD1 (6 bases). Looked up from germline, CDR1 is MNHEY and CDR2 is SVGAGI. This CDR3 comprises 14 residues. V was trimmed by 8 bases and J by 0 bases, leaving 13 bases between them. The CDR3 DNA is TGTGCCAGCTCTAGGGGGGGGACTAACTATGGCTACACCTTC. It codes for CASSRGGTNYGYTF.

The chain recombines TRBV4-1 with TRBJ1-1; a possible D gene is TRBD1 (6 bases). Germline CDR1 is MGHRA and CDR2 is YSYEKL. Trimming left V 7 bases short and J 3 bases short, with 15 bases between. The CDR3 is 14 residues long. CDR3 loop: CASKGGGRDTEAFF. The CDR3 bases are TGCGCCAGCAAAGGGGGGGGCAGGGACACTGAAGCTTTCTTT.

The chain combines TRBV2 with TRBJ2-3, with a weak D call TRBD2 (6 bases). Looked up from germline, CDR1 is SNHLY and CDR2 is FYNNEI. The V end lost 6 bases, the J end lost 10 bases, and 14 bases lay between the germline ends. This CDR3 has 12 residues. DNA of the CDR3: TGTGCCAGCAGGGGAACTAGCTTAGCGCAGTATTTT. Its protein is CASRGTSLAQYF.

This clone appeared once. The identical CDR3 is also encoded by other nucleotide sequences in the sample. The chain links TRBV18 to TRBJ1-2; D unclear. The CDR3 covers 12 residues. CDR1 and CDR2 from the germline V gene are KGHSH and LQKENI. V lost 2 bases to trimming and J lost 8 bases, with 9 bases between them. CDR3 nucleotides: TGTGCCAGCTCACCAGCAGGCGGGGGCTACACCTTC. It codes for CASSPAGGGYTF.

This chain connects TRBV7-9 to TRBJ2-3, with D possibly being TRBD2 (7 bases). Germline-derived CDR1 and CDR2 are SEHNR and FQNEAQ (reference sequence). This CDR3 spans 14 amino acids. V was cut by 3 bases and J by 6 bases, with 13 bases left in between. The CDR3 here is CASSFPRGADTQYF. CDR3 DNA sequence: TGTGCCAGCAGCTTCCCCCGGGGGGCTGATACGCAGTATTTT.

The chain carries TRBV7-2 and TRBJ2-7; tentatively, D is TRBD1 (6 bases). The CDR3 sequence is 12 residues long. The V end lost 8 bases, the J end lost 1 base, and 9 bases lay between the germline ends. Looked up from germline, CDR1 is SGHTA and CDR2 is FQGNSA. In nucleotides, the CDR3 is TGTGCCAGCGGGGGACAATCCTACGAGCAGTACTTC. Its translation is CASGGQSYEQYF.

The V and J genes are TRBV18 and TRBJ1-2; possible D gene TRBD1, 6 bases. With 0 bases removed from V and 4 bases from J, the gap between germline ends came to 12 bases. The CDR3 consists of 15 residues. The germline CDR1 and CDR2 sequences are KGHSH and LQKENI. The DNA of the CDR3 is TGTGCCAGCTCACCACCGGACAGTTTCATCTATGGCTACACCTTC. Residues: CASSPPDSFIYGYTF.